This T cell receptor beta chain was identified during a study of T-cell memory formation after mild COVID-19. Study details: Largely, TCR clusters stayed within a single donor. Findings and limits, study-wide: Specificity for SARS-CoV-2 was not confirmed among the second-wave clones peaking on day 37. The CD4+ clones that contracted clustered mainly within CM and EM, and the CD8+ clones concentrated in EMRA.

Notes on this clonotype: Its antigen is not identified.

After 5'RACE with constant-segment primers, TCR alpha and TCR beta cDNA libraries carrying sample barcodes and UMIs were obtained. Using its own MiXCR run on the 5' RACE reads, TCRdb lists one record per CDR3 protein. The sample holds 140,000 to 150,000 distinct CDR3 sequences, roughly a quarter seen once. CDR1 is SEHNR and CDR2 is FQNEAQ in the germline V gene (reference sequence). The V end lost 6 bases, the J end lost 5 bases, and 21 bases lay between the germline ends. The CDR3 has 16 residues. The sample was PBMCs or a T cell subset sorted from them (not recorded which). This chain connects TRBV7-9 to TRBJ2-3, with D possibly matching TRBD2 (6 bases). This sequence originates from an adult woman who had mild COVID-19 (a few samples of this study predate the infection). Cell type and time point are not known. The DNA for the CDR3 is TGTGCCAGCAGTGCATCTAAAGCGGGTGATGGAGATACGCAGTATTTT. As protein: CASSASKAGDGDTQYF. The full variable domain, its missing parts supplied by reference TRBV7-9 and TRBJ2-3, is DTGVSQNPRHKITKRGQNVTFRCDPISEHNRLYWYRQTLGQGPEFLTYFQNEAQLEKSRLLSDRFSAERPKGSFSTLEIQRTEQGDSAMYLCASSASKAGDGDTQYFGPGTRLTVL.